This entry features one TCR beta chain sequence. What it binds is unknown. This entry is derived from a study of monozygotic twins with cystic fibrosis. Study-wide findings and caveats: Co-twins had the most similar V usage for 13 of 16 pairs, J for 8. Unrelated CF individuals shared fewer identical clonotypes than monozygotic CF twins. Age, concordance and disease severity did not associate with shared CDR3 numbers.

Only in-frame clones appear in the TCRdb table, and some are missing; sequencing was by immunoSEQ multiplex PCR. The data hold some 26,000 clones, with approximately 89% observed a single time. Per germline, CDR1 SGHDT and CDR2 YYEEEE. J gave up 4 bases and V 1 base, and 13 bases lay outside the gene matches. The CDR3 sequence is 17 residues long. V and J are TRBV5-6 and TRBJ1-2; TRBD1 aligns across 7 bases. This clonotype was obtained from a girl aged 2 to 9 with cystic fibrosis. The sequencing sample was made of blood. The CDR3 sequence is CASSLKGLQGDFYGYTF. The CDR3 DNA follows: TGTGCCAGCAGCTTGAAGGGACTTCAGGGGGACTTCTATGGCTACACCTTC.